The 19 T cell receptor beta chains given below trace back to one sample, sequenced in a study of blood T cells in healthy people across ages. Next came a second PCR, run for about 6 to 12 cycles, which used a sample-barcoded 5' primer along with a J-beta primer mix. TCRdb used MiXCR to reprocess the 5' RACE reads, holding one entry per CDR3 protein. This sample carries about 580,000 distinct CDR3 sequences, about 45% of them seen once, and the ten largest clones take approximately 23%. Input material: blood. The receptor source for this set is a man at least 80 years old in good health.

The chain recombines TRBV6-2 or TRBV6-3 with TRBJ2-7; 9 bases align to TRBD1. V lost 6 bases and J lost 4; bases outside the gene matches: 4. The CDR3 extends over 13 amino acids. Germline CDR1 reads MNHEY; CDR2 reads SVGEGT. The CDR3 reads CASRMDRGYEQYF. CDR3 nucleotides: TGTGCCAGCAGAATGGACAGGGGTTACGAGCAGTACTTC.

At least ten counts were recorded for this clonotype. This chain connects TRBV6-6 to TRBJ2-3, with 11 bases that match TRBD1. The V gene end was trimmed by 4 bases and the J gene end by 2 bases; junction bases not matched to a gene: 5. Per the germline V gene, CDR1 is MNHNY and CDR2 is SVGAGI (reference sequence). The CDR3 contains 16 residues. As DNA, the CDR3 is TGTGCCAGCAGTTCCAAGGACAGGGGGCCCACAGATACGCAGTATTTT. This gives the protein CASSSKDRGPTDTQYF.

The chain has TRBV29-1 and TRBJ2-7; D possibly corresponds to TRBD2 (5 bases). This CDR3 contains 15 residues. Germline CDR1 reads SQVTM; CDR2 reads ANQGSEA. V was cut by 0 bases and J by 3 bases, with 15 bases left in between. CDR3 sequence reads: CSVEEGDVGYYEQYF. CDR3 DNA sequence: TGCAGCGTTGAAGAGGGAGATGTGGGGTACTACGAGCAGTACTTC.

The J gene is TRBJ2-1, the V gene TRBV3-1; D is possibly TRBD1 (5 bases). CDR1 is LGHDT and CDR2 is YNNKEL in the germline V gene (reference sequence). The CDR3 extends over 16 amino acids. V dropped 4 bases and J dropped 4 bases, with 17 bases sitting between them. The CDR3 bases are TGTGCCAGCAGCCTCGGACACTCTTCTATTTACAATGAGCAGTTCTTC. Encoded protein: CASSLGHSSIYNEQFF.

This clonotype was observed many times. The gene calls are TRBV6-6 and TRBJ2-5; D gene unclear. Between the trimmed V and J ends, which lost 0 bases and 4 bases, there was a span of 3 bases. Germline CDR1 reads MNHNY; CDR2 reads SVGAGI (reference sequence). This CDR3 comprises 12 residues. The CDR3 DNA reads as TGTGCCAGCAGTTACTCGATAGAGACCCAGTACTTC. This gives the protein CASSYSIETQYF.

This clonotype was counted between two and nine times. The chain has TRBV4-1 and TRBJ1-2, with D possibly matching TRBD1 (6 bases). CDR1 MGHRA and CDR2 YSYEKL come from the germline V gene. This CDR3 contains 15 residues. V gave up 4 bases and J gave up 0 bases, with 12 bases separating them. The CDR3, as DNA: TGCGCCAGCAGCCCCCCCAACAGGGCTAACTATGGCTACACCTTC. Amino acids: CASSPPNRANYGYTF.

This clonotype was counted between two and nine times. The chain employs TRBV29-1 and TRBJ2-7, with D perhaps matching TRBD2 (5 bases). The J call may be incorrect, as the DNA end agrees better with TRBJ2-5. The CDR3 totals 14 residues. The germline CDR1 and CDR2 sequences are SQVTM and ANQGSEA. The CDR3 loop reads CSVAPNGGIGTQYF. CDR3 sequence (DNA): TGCAGCGTTGCCCCTAACGGAGGTATCGGGACCCAGTACTTC.

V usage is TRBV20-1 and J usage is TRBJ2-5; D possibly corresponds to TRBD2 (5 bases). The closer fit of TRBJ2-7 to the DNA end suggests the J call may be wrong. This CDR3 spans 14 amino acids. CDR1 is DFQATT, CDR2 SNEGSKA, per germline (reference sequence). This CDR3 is CSASTLVGPYEQYF. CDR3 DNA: TGCAGTGCTAGCACACTAGTAGGGCCCTACGAGCAGTACTTC.

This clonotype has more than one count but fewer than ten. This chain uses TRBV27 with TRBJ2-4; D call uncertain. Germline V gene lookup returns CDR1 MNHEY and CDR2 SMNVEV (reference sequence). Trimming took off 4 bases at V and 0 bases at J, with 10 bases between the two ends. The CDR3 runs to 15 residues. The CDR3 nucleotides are TGTGCCAGCAGTTCCGACTCTCTAGCCAAAAACATTCAGTACTTC. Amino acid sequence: CASSSDSLAKNIQYF.

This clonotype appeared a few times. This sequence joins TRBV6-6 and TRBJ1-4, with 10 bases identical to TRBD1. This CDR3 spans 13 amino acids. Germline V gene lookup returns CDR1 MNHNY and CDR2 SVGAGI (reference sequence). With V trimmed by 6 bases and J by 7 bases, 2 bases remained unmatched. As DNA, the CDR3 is TGTGCCAGCAGGCGGGACAGGGGTGAAAAACTGTTTTTT. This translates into CASRRDRGEKLFF.

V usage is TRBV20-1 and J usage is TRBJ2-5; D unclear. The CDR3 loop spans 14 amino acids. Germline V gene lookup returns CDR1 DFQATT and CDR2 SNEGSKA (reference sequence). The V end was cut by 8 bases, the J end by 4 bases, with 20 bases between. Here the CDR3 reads CSPRGGSLGETQYF. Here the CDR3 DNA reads TGCAGTCCCAGAGGTGGCAGTCTGGGAGAGACCCAGTACTTC.

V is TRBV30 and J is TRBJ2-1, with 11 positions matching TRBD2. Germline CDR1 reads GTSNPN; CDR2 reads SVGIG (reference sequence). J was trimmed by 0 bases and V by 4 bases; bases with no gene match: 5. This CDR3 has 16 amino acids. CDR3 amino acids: CAWTISGGDSYNEQFF. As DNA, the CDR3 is TGTGCCTGGACCATTAGCGGGGGGGACTCCTACAATGAGCAGTTCTTC.

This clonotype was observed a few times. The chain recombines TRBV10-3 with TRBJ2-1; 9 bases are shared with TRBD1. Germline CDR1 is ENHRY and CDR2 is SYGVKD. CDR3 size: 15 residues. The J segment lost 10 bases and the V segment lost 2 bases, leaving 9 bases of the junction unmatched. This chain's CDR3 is CAISEPGTGKAEQFF. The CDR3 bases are TGTGCCATCAGTGAGCCGGGGACAGGGAAGGCCGAGCAGTTCTTC.

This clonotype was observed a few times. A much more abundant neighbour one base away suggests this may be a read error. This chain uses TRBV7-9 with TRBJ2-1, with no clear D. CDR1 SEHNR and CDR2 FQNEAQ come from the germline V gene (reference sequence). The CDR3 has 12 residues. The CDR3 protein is CSSSLGVEGQFF. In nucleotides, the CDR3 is TGTTCCAGCAGCCTTGGGGTAGAAGGGCAGTTCTTC. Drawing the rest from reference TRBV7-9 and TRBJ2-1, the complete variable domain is DTGVSQNPRHKITKRGQNVTFRCDPISEHNRLYWYRQTLGQGPEFLTYFQNEAQLEKSRLLSDRFSAERPKGSFSTLEIQRTEQGDSAMYLCSSSLGVEGQFFGPGTRLTVL.

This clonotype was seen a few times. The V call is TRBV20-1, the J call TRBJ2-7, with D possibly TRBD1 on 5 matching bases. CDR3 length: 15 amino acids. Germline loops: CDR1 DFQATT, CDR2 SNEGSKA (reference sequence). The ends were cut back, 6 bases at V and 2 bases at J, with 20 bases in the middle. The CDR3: CSAHPMGRTTYEQYF. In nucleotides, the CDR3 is TGCAGTGCCCATCCAATGGGCCGGACAACCTACGAGCAGTACTTC.

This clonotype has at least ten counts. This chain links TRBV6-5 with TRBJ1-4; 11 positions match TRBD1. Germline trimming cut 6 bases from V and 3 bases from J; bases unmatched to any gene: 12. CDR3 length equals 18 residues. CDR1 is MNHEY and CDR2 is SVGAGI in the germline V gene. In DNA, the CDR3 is TGTGCCAGCAGATACGAAAGGACAGGGGGCTTTTCTAATGAAAAACTGTTTTTT. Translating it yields CASRYERTGGFSNEKLFF.

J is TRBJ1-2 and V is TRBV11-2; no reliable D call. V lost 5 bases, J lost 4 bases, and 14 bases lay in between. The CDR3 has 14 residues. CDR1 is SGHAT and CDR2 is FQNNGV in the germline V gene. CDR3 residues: CASSARELTYGYTF. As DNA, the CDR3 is TGTGCCAGCAGCGCCCGGGAACTGACCTATGGCTACACCTTC.

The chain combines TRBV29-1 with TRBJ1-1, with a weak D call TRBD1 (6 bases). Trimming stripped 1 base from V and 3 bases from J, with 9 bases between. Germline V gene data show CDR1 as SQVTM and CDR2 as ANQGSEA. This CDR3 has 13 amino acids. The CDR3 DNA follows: TGCAGCGTTGAAGTAGGGGGGTACACTGAAGCTTTCTTT. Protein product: CSVEVGGYTEAFF.

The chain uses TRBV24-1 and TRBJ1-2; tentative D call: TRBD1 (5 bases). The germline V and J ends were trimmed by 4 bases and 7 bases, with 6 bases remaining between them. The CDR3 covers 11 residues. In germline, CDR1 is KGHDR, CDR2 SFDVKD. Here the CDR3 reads CATSDGGGYTF. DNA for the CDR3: TGTGCCACCAGTGACGGGGGTGGCTACACCTTC.